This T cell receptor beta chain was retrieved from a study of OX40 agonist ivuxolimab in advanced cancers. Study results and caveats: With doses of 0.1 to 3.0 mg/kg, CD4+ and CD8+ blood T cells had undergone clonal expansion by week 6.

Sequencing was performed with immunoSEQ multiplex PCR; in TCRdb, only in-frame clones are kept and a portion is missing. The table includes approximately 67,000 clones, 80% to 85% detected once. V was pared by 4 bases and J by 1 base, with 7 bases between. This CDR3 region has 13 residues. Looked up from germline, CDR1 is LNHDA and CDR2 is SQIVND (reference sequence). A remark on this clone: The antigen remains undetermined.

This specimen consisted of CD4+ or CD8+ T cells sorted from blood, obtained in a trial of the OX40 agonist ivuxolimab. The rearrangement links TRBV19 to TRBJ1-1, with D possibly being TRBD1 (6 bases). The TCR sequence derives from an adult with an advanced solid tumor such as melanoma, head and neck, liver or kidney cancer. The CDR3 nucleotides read TGTGCCAGTAGTAGGGGGCGGAACACTGAAGCTTTCTTT. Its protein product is CASSRGRNTEAFF.